The rows below give T cell receptor beta chains drawn from one sample of a study of regulatory T cells in long-lasting Graves disease. One entry per CDR3 protein results from TCRdb running MiXCR on the multiplex PCR reads. The sample contains 400,000 to 500,000 distinct CDR3 sequences, 15% of which appear only once. In addition, the sample was reused for a study of T cells in Graves' hyperthyroidism and ophthalmopathy.

Sequencing was performed on peripheral blood mononuclear cells (PBMCs), taken at new diagnosis, from a patient treated with antithyroid drugs. These receptors originate from a woman aged 25 to 39 with Graves disease. Each CDR3 is given with its conserved first and last residue. D genes are given only for firm matches. Clone sizes are given selectively: once, few, many, or a class where the clone is expanded.

few	NA	TRBV19	TRBJ2-5	TGTGCCAGTAGCTGGTCGCAACAAGAGACCCAGTACTTC	CASSWSQQETQYF
NA	NA	TRBV24-1	TRBJ2-1	TGTGCCACCAGACCCCGACAGAGGACCAACAATGAGCAGTTCTTC	CATRPRQRTNNEQFF
once	TRBD2	TRBV28	TRBJ2-3	TGTGCCAGCACTTCCGGGACTAGCGAGCCTTACTCTAACACAGATACGCAGTATTTT	CASTSGTSEPYSNTDTQYF
many	TRBD2	TRBV11-3	TRBJ2-5	TGTGCCAGCAGCCGAATAGCGGGTCCAGAGACCCAGTACTTC	CASSRIAGPETQYF
many	TRBD2	TRBV5-1	TRBJ2-3	TGCGCCAGCAGCTCCCTTAGCGGGAGGTATCATACGCAGTATTTT	CASSSLSGRYHTQYF
few	NA	TRBV18	TRBJ2-1	TGTGCCAGCTCACCACCCGTTGGGGGCTCCTACAATGAGCAGTTCTTC	CASSPPVGGSYNEQFF
many	TRBD2	TRBV20-1	TRBJ2-7	TGCAGTGCTAGAGATCAGGCTAGCGGGAGGACCTACGAGCAGTACTTC	CSARDQASGRTYEQYF
many	TRBD1	TRBV20-1	TRBJ2-7	TGCAGTGCTAGAGATCACAGGGGTTACGAGCAGTACTTC	CSARDHRGYEQYF
many	TRBD1	TRBV30	TRBJ2-3	TGTGCCTGGAGTGCTACAGGGGGCGAGGATACGCAGTATTTT	CAWSATGGEDTQYF
NA	NA	TRBV28	TRBJ1-6	TGTGCCAGCAGTTTATCCGGACCCTCAGGTTTTTCACCCCTCCACTTT	CASSLSGPSGFSPLHF
NA	TRBD1	TRBV2	TRBJ1-6	TGTGCCAGCAGAGAGATAGACAGGGGTTATAATTCACCCCTCCACTTT	CASREIDRGYNSPLHF